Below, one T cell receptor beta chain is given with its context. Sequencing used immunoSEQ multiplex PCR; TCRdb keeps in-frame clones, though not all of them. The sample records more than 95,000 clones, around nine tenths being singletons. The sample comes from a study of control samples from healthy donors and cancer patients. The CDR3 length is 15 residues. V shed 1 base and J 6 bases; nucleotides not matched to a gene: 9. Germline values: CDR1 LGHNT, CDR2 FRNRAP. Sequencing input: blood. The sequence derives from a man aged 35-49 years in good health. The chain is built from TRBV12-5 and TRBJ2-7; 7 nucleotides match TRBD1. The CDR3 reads CASGLGQGLIGEQYF. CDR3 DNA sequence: TGTGCTAGTGGTTTGGGACAGGGCCTTATCGGCGAGCAGTACTTC.